The present T cell receptor beta chain was sequenced within a study of blood T cell repertoires in COVID-19. Study details: The study drew acute and convalescent COVID-19 samples from the United States, Italy and Spain.

Authors' processing steps: Amplification of reference gene primers provided the estimated nucleated cell counts. This table comes from immunoSEQ multiplex PCR, and its TCRdb copy is limited to in-frame clones, with some not included. V and J calls plus clone size are reproduced from that table; the DNA served to infer D and trimming. The top ten hold 22% of the sample, which has approximately 85,000 clones, 85% to 90% seen once. The germline V gene encodes CDR1 LNHDA and CDR2 SQIVND (reference sequence). This CDR3 comprises 14 residues. V lost 8 bases, J lost 9 bases, and 10 bases stayed unmatched. The receptor's source is a woman aged 80 or over in a cohort sampled during active or convalescent COVID-19. Specimen: peripheral blood. The V call is TRBV19, the J call TRBJ2-1, with 10 bases fitting TRBD2. CDR3 DNA sequence: TGTGCCAGTTCTCCGTGGCTAGCGGGAGTTGAGCAGTTCTTC. Residues: CASSPWLAGVEQFF. Full variable domain (rest looked up from reference TRBV19 and TRBJ2-1): DGGITQSPKYLFRKEGQNVTLSCEQNLNHDAMYWYRQDPGQGLRLIYYSQIVNDFQKGDIAEGYSVSREKKESFPLTVTSAQKNPTAFYLCASSPWLAGVEQFFGPGTRLTVL.